The T cell receptor beta chain under discussion was sequenced for a study of blood T cell repertoires in COVID-19. This clone was detected a few times. As processed by the authors: Reference gene primer amplification gave nucleated cell count estimates. The table came from immunoSEQ multiplex PCR; TCRdb's copy has only in-frame clones and leaves some out. Clonal size and the V and J genes are those of that table, whereas D and trimming came from the DNA. The table includes some 170,000 clones, approximately 89% detected once. V trimming: 6 bases; J trimming: 5 bases; junction bases outside the gene matches: 4. The CDR3 totals 13 residues. Germline values: CDR1 MNHEY, CDR2 SVGAGI. Each participant's cohort was designated according to participant-reported clinical history.

This TCR was sampled from a man aged 40-49 years who had recovered from COVID-19. This sequence joins TRBV6-5 and TRBJ2-3, with 8 bases lining up with TRBD1. Material for sequencing was PBMCs or T cells enriched from blood (not recorded which). CDR3 sequence reads: CASRPDREDTQYF. The CDR3 DNA reads TGTGCCAGCAGGCCGGACAGGGAAGATACGCAGTATTTT.